Shown below are 6 T cell receptor beta chains from a single sample sequenced in a study of blood T cell repertoires in COVID-19. Data came from immunoSEQ multiplex PCR; TCRdb stores just in-frame clones and leaves some out. The profile shows more than 120,000 clones, 75% to 90% of them singletons. The sequencing input was peripheral blood. Receptors originate from a human donor in a cohort sampled during active COVID-19.

The chain carries TRBV7-8 and TRBJ2-5, with 10 bases lining up with TRBD1. Germline V CDR1 and CDR2: SGHVS, FQNEAQ. Germline trimming cut 7 bases from V and 7 bases from J; bases unmatched to any gene: 15. The CDR3 has 16 amino acids. The CDR3 sequence: CASIRRAGQGISTQYF. The CDR3 nucleotides are TGTGCCAGCATCCGCCGGGCGGGACAGGGGATTTCGACCCAGTACTTC.

The chain is built from TRBV25-1 and TRBJ1-1, with 7 nucleotides matching TRBD1. The germline V gene has CDR1 MGHDK and CDR2 SYGVNS. The CDR3 runs to 14 residues. V shed 4 bases, J shed 3 bases, and the junction held 5 bases outside the gene matches. This CDR3 is CASSGYRGHTEAFF. CDR3 coding DNA: TGTGCCAGCAGTGGGTACAGGGGACACACTGAAGCTTTCTTT.

Concerning this clone: One end of the junction is discordant with germline, which a read error may explain. The gene calls are TRBV7-7 and TRBJ2-2, with D perhaps TRBD2 (6 bases). Per germline, CDR1 SSHAT and CDR2 FNYEAQ (reference sequence). The CDR3 runs to 15 residues. CDR3 region: CASSRDAGFTGELFF. In nucleotides, the CDR3 is TGTGCTAGCAGCCGTGACGCGGGGTTCACCGGGGAGCTGTTTTTT.

This clone was found a few times. The chain is built from TRBV7-9 and TRBJ2-1; TRBD2 aligns across 10 bases. Germline V gives CDR1 SEHNR, CDR2 FQNEAQ (reference sequence). Trimming removed 3 bases from V and 9 bases from J; junction bases left unmatched: 8. This CDR3 comprises 15 residues. The CDR3 spells CASSFEASGSGEQFF. CDR3 bases: TGTGCCAGCAGCTTTGAGGCTAGCGGGAGCGGTGAGCAGTTCTTC.

This clone was found a few times. The J gene is TRBJ1-6, the V gene TRBV11-1; 8 bases fit TRBD1. Germline CDR1 reads SGHAT; CDR2 reads FQDESV (reference sequence). The CDR3 covers 14 residues. The V gene end was trimmed by 5 bases and the J gene end by 9 bases; junction bases not matched to a gene: 6. The CDR3 DNA sequence: TGTGCCAGCAGCCCGGACAGGGTGGCTTCACCCCTCCACTTT. This encodes CASSPDRVASPLHF.

Only one count was recorded for this clone. V gene TRBV15 combines with J gene TRBJ1-2, with 10 positions matching TRBD1. Losses at the gene ends were 8 bases for V and 3 bases for J; bases not matched to a gene: 6. CDR1 LNHNV and CDR2 YYDKDF come from the germline V gene (reference sequence). This CDR3 is built from 14 residues. DNA of the CDR3: TGTGCCACCCAGGGACAGGGGCGCGACTATGGCTACACCTTC. Translation gives CATQGQGRDYGYTF. The variable domain in full, with the rest retrieved from reference TRBV15 and TRBJ1-2, is DAMVIQNPRYQVTQFGKPVTLSCSQTLNHNVMYWYQQKSSQAPKLLFHYYDKDFNNEADTPDNFQSRRPNTSFCFLDIRSPGLGDTAMYLCATQGQGRDYGYTFGSGTRLTVV.